This T cell receptor beta chain was recorded in a study of blood T cell repertoires in COVID-19. Background on the study: Samples came from the United States, Italy and Spain, spanning acute and convalescent COVID-19. Sources were T cells, B-cell-depleted T cells, or PBMCs; the material itself was cDNA or gDNA.

Authors' processing steps: Estimation of nucleated cell counts was performed using reference gene primer amplification. The assay was immunoSEQ multiplex PCR, and TCRdb's table has in-frame clones only and misses some. V, J and clone size were drawn from that table, and D and trimming were deduced from the DNA. The sample yields under 250,000 clones, more than 75% seen once. Sequencing was done on a sample of peripheral blood. This sequence was found in a man in his fifties with COVID-19, enrolled during active disease.

In nucleotides, the CDR3 is TGTGCCAGCAGCCAAGGCCCTGTCGGACTAGCGGGATACGATACGCAGTATTTT. Encoded protein: CASSQGPVGLAGYDTQYF. The rearrangement links TRBV3-1 (or the pseudogene TRBV3-2) to TRBJ2-3, with 12 bases that match TRBD2. Germline CDR1 reads LGHDT; CDR2 reads YNNKEL (reference sequence). The length of the CDR3 is 18 residues. The trim removed 1 base at V and 6 bases at J, leaving 11 bases unmatched.